Below, 19 T cell receptor beta chains from the same sample are listed, as sequenced in a study of control samples from healthy donors and cancer patients. TCRdb's copy holds only in-frame clones and misses some; the assay was immunoSEQ multiplex PCR. The top ten hold roughly 9% of the sample, which has under 150,000 clones, around nine tenths seen once. Sequencing was carried out using blood. The origin of the receptors is a young woman in good health.

This rearrangement joins TRBV24-1 to TRBJ1-2, with unresolved D. The CDR3 spans 13 residues. Between the trimmed V and J ends, which lost 1 base and 6 bases, there was a span of 8 bases. CDR1 KGHDR and CDR2 SFDVKD come from the germline V gene. CDR3 bases: TGTGCCACCAGTGATTTTCGAGAGGATGGCTACACCTTC. This gives the protein CATSDFREDGYTF.

This clone was detected many times. The genes are TRBV25-1 and TRBJ2-4; the D gene could be TRBD1 or TRBD2 (5 bases each). Per germline, CDR1 MGHDK and CDR2 SYGVNS. The CDR3 loop spans 18 amino acids. V gave up 2 bases and J gave up 8 bases, with 25 bases separating them. CDR3 sequence (DNA): TGTGCCAGCAGTGAACCCCCCGAGGGGAAGACGGGATATGACATTCAGTACTTC. Translated, it gives CASSEPPEGKTGYDIQYF.

This chain connects TRBV19 to TRBJ1-3, with unresolved D. Germline V gene sequence: CDR1 LNHDA, CDR2 SQIVND (reference sequence). V lost 4 bases and J 3 bases, leaving 7 bases between the germline ends. CDR3 size: 13 residues. CDR3 sequence (DNA): TGTGCCAGTAGTACCACGGATGGAAACACCATATATTTT. It encodes CASSTTDGNTIYF.

J is TRBJ2-1 and V is TRBV7-2, with 9 nucleotides matching TRBD2. The CDR3 spans 16 residues. The ends lost 0 bases at V and 5 bases at J; junction bases unmatched: 5. The germline CDR1 and CDR2 sequences are SGHTA and FQGNSA. CDR3 in amino acids: CASSLAPAGGHNEQFF. As DNA, the CDR3 is TGTGCCAGCAGCTTAGCCCCAGCGGGAGGCCACAATGAGCAGTTCTTC.

Regarding this clone: Compared with germline, one end of the junction differs, possibly owing to a read error. The chain has TRBV11-2 and TRBJ2-3, with 8 bases aligning to TRBD2. This CDR3 has 15 amino acids. CDR1 and CDR2 (germline): SGHAT, FQNNGV. CDR3 bases: TGTGCCAGCAGCCTAGATAGCGGGGCCACAGATACGCAGTATTTT. This codes for CASSLDSGATDTQYF.

This chain uses TRBV5-1 with TRBJ2-2; 10 bases match TRBD2. The germline V gene has CDR1 SGHRS and CDR2 YFSETQ. This CDR3 has 16 amino acids. With V trimmed by 1 base and J by 8 bases, 8 bases remained unmatched. CDR3 DNA sequence: TGCGCCAGCAGCTTGCCTAGCGGGAGAAGTTCGGGGGAGCTGTTTTTT. This translates into CASSLPSGRSSGELFF.

The chain carries TRBV12-3 or TRBV12-4 and TRBJ1-2; the D gene is possibly TRBD1 (6 bases). V dropped 5 bases and J dropped 10 bases, with 14 bases sitting between them. The CDR3 consists of 12 residues. CDR3 region: CASSGNRDDYTF. As DNA, the CDR3 is TGTGCCAGCAGTGGAAACAGGGACGACTACACCTTC.

The gene calls are TRBV2 and TRBJ2-7; D possibly corresponds to TRBD2 (5 bases). Germline loops: CDR1 SNHLY, CDR2 FYNNEI. Trimming removed 7 bases at V and 3 bases at J, with 19 bases between. The CDR3 extends over 15 amino acids. The CDR3 DNA sequence: TGTGCCAGCAAGGAGGCTAGAGACCAGAGCTACGAGCAGTACTTC. Amino acid sequence: CASKEARDQSYEQYF.

The chain couples TRBV12-3 or TRBV12-4 to TRBJ2-7; 8 bases are a match to TRBD1. This CDR3 spans 12 amino acids. V lost 3 bases and J lost 9; bases outside the gene matches: 4. CDR3 protein: CASSFGQGMQYF. In DNA, the CDR3 is TGTGCCAGCAGTTTCGGACAGGGTATGCAGTACTTC.

The chain has TRBV6-5 and TRBJ1-2; D call uncertain. V dropped 5 bases and J dropped 7 bases, with 17 bases sitting between them. Germline V gives CDR1 MNHEY, CDR2 SVGAGI. The CDR3 extends over 14 amino acids. The CDR3 sequence: CASSPRGGTVGYTF. In DNA, the CDR3 is TGTGCCAGCAGTCCCCGTGGAGGTACGGTTGGCTACACCTTC.

J is TRBJ1-1 and V is TRBV29-1; D is possibly TRBD1 (5 bases). Trimming took 0 bases from V and 1 from J, leaving 9 bases between them. Germline V lookup: CDR1 SQVTM, CDR2 ANQGSEA. CDR3 length equals 14 residues. CDR3 protein: CSVEDLQENTEAFF. For the CDR3, the DNA is TGCAGCGTTGAAGACTTACAGGAGAACACTGAAGCTTTCTTT.

This clone was counted once. The chain carries TRBV18 and TRBJ1-2, with 7 bases matching TRBD1. The CDR3 consists of 18 residues. Germline trimming cut 4 bases from V and 2 bases from J; bases unmatched to any gene: 16. Germline CDR1 KGHSH, CDR2 LQKENI. The CDR3: CASSLRTPTGTDNYGYTF. The CDR3 nucleotides read TGTGCCAGCTCACTCAGAACTCCTACCGGGACAGACAACTATGGCTACACCTTC. Full variable domain (outside the CDR3, taken from reference TRBV18 and TRBJ1-2): NAGVMQNPRHLVRRRGQEARLRCSPMKGHSHVYWYRQLPEEGLKFMVYLQKENIIDESGMPKERFSAEFPKEGPSILRIQQVVRGDSAAYFCASSLRTPTGTDNYGYTFGSGTRLTVV.

The rearrangement links TRBV13 to TRBJ1-2; D is possibly TRBD1 (5 bases). Germline CDR1 reads PRHDT; CDR2 reads FYEKMQ (reference sequence). Between the trimmed V and J ends, which lost 2 bases and 3 bases, there was a span of 16 bases. The CDR3 sequence is 16 residues long. The CDR3 here is CASSLRPGTDYYGYTF. The CDR3 DNA reads as TGTGCCAGCAGCTTAAGACCCGGGACGGACTACTATGGCTACACCTTC. The full variable domain, rest sourced from reference TRBV13 and TRBJ1-2, is AAGVIQSPRHLIKEKRETATLKCYPIPRHDTVYWYQQGPGQDPQFLISFYEKMQSDKGSIPDRFSAQQFSDYHSELNMSSLELGDSALYFCASSLRPGTDYYGYTFGSGTRLTVV.

The chain links TRBV6-5 to TRBJ2-7; 7 bases map to TRBD2. This CDR3 has 15 residues. CDR1 and CDR2 (germline): MNHEY, SVGAGI. The junction had 7 bases not matched to a gene; V was cut back by 2 bases and J by 3 bases. The CDR3 is CASSYNLGGNYEQYF. The CDR3 DNA is TGTGCCAGCAGTTACAACCTCGGGGGGAACTACGAGCAGTACTTC.

The rearrangement links TRBV19 to TRBJ2-3, with a tentative D call TRBD2 (5 bases). Germline CDR1 LNHDA, CDR2 SQIVND (reference sequence). Trimming removed 7 bases at V and 7 bases at J, with 18 bases between. CDR3 size: 14 residues. For the CDR3, the DNA is TGTGCCAGTACCCTCAAGGCGGGCATGAATACGCAGTATTTT. Residues: CASTLKAGMNTQYF.

The chain joins TRBV15 to TRBJ2-1; 9 bases fit TRBD2. Germline V gene sequence: CDR1 LNHNV, CDR2 YYDKDF (reference sequence). Germline trimming cut 5 bases from V and 5 bases from J; bases unmatched to any gene: 4. This CDR3 has 14 amino acids. The CDR3 DNA reads TGTGCCACCAGCCCCCGACTAGCGGACAATGAGCAGTTCTTC. Translated: CATSPRLADNEQFF. Full variable domain (rest looked up from reference TRBV15 and TRBJ2-1): DAMVIQNPRYQVTQFGKPVTLSCSQTLNHNVMYWYQQKSSQAPKLLFHYYDKDFNNEADTPDNFQSRRPNTSFCFLDIRSPGLGDTAMYLCATSPRLADNEQFFGPGTRLTVL.

The chain has TRBV7-9 and TRBJ1-2, with a tentative D call TRBD1 (5 bases). The V gene lost 5 bases and the J gene lost 8 bases, with 15 bases spanning the gap. Germline CDR1 is SEHNR and CDR2 is FQNEAQ (reference sequence). The CDR3 consists of 13 residues. The CDR3 sequence is CASSPVGRDGYTF. In nucleotides, the CDR3 is TGTGCCAGCAGCCCAGTTGGTAGGGACGGCTACACCTTC.

V gene TRBV5-6 combines with J gene TRBJ2-2, with 7 bases matching TRBD1. This CDR3 is built from 15 residues. Trimming removed 0 bases from V and 5 bases from J; junction bases left unmatched: 4. Looked up from germline, CDR1 is SGHDT and CDR2 is YYEEEE. This CDR3 is CASSLDRGRTGELFF. The CDR3 nucleotides read TGTGCCAGCAGCTTGGACAGGGGTCGGACCGGGGAGCTGTTTTTT. Using reference TRBV5-6 and TRBJ2-2 for the parts outside the CDR3, the full variable domain is DAGVTQSPTHLIKTRGQQVTLRCSPKSGHDTVSWYQQALGQGPQFIFQYYEEEERQRGNFPDRFSGHQFPNYSSELNVNALLLGDSALYLCASSLDRGRTGELFFGEGSRLTVL.

The rearrangement links TRBV30 to TRBJ2-5; 8 nucleotides align to TRBD1. Germline CDR1 is GTSNPN and CDR2 is SVGIG (reference sequence). The J segment lost 0 bases and the V segment lost 3 bases, leaving 3 bases of the junction unmatched. The CDR3 runs 14 residues. CDR3 sequence: CAWRPDRDQETQYF. The CDR3 region has the DNA TGTGCCTGGAGGCCGGACAGGGACCAAGAGACCCAGTACTTC.